Listed below are T cell receptor beta chains from one sample, sequenced in a study of Ad26.COV2.S vaccination and SARS-CoV-2 variants. Profiled with immunoSEQ multiplex PCR; TCRdb holds only in-frame clones, not every one. The sample includes about 350,000 clones, roughly 91% of them seen just once. The specimen was peripheral blood, collected in a trial of Ad26.COV2.S vaccine versus placebo. These receptors were obtained from a person aged 18-65 years who received the Ad26.COV2.S COVID-19 vaccine or a placebo. CDR3s include the opening cysteine and the closing phenylalanine or tryptophan.

cdr3_length	v_call	j_call	cdr3_aa
13	TRBV4-1	TRBJ1-4	CASSQDDRVKLFF
14	TRBV7-6	TRBJ1-5	CASSSREGNQPQHF
12	TRBV30	TRBJ1-2	CAWVTGGYGYTF
13	TRBV11-1	TRBJ2-7	CASSLGNPYEQYF
14	TRBV6-5	TRBJ2-7	CASSYDRKVVEQYF
15	TRBV3-1/TRBV3-2	TRBJ2-1	CASSERVLGIDEQFF
13	TRBV9	TRBJ1-3	CASSVFLGNTIYF
14	TRBV6-5	TRBJ2-7	CASSPISGTYEQYF
11	TRBV7-2	TRBJ2-5	CASSFQETQYF
11	TRBV6-2/TRBV6-3	TRBJ2-7	CASSSPDEQYF
15	TRBV6-1	TRBJ1-2	CASSDLGQGAYGYTF
12	TRBV30	TRBJ1-1	CAWTFSPTEAFF
14	TRBV7-9	TRBJ1-6	CASSATESNSPLHF
15	TRBV4-1	TRBJ2-1	CASSQGRAGGDEQFF
15	TRBV7-2	TRBJ1-3	CASSRGPIDRNTIYF
13	TRBV6-5	TRBJ2-1	CAIRLAGHNEQFF
16	TRBV5-1	TRBJ2-1	CASILAPGGIYNEQFF
16	TRBV5-8	TRBJ1-2	CASSLGRILVDYGYTF
14	TRBV5-1	TRBJ2-5	CASSLGPGKETQYF
12	TRBV29-1	TRBJ2-7	CSAQVPSYEQYF
14	TRBV11-3	TRBJ2-3	CASSLGRGGDTQYF
14	TRBV7-2	TRBJ1-5	CASSRGGFNQPQHF
13	TRBV7-6	TRBJ1-1	CASSSAVLTEAFF
13	TRBV6-5	TRBJ1-2	CASSNRGAYGYTF
14	TRBV6-5	TRBJ1-1	CASSWGKGRTEAFF
14	TRBV18	TRBJ2-7	CASSPRGESYEQYF
15	TRBV24-1	TRBJ2-3	CATSDPGGAGDTQYF
12	TRBV13	TRBJ2-1	CASSEGAGEQFF
18	TRBV6-2/TRBV6-3	TRBJ1-1	CASSYEQGAAGVNTEAFF
17	TRBV3-1/TRBV3-2	TRBJ2-5	CASSQDLLDREQETQYF
15	TRBV7-8	TRBJ1-4	CASSHGQDTNEKLFF
12	TRBV7-9	TRBJ1-2	CASSYPLSGYTF
17	TRBV6-2/TRBV6-3	TRBJ2-1	CASSYRAGITEGNEQFF
11	TRBV20-1	TRBJ2-5	CSGTVQETQYF
16	TRBV6-1	TRBJ1-2	CASSEALQGQFYGYTF
13	TRBV24-1	TRBJ1-1	CATSGRGSTEAFF
16	TRBV4-1	TRBJ2-7	CASSQDSERIGYEQYF
15	TRBV9	TRBJ2-7	CASSRGQGAVREQYF
16	TRBV5-1	TRBJ1-4	CASSLSIDRQNEKLFF
15	TRBV7-2	TRBJ2-3	CASSLDRGRTDTQYF
13	TRBV6-5	TRBJ2-1	CASWSGGYNEQFF
13	TRBV3-1/TRBV3-2	TRBJ1-2	CASSRVEGLGYTF
14	TRBV3-1/TRBV3-2	TRBJ2-3	CASRAGGSYDTQYF
14	TRBV19	TRBJ2-5	CASSYGTALETQYF
15	TRBV18	TRBJ1-1	CASSPVGSSNTEAFF